This T cell receptor beta chain stems from a study of radiation and T cells in renal cell carcinoma. This clone occurred once. Its antigen is still unknown. The assay was immunoSEQ multiplex PCR, and TCRdb's table has in-frame clones only and misses some. The profile shows 140,000 to 150,000 clones, about 86% of them singletons. CDR1 and CDR2 from the germline V gene are SGHRS and YFSETQ. Trimming removed 4 bases from V and 5 bases from J, with 12 bases in between. The CDR3 runs 14 residues. Study-level results: From baseline, blood top tumor clonotypes peaked at 2 weeks post-radiation.

Time point specified: blood 4 weeks post-SBRT, at nephrectomy. The treatment was: 15 Gy SBRT to primary tumor, nephrectomy 4 weeks later. Nephrectomy followed 15 Gy stereotactic body radiation by 4 weeks. Blood was sampled at baseline, 2 weeks and 4 weeks after SBRT. This renal cell carcinoma was of the clear cell type. Sequences were derived from blood, sampled from a patient whose treatment included radiotherapy and nephrectomy. The V and J genes are TRBV5-1 and TRBJ1-4; no definite D call. The sequence derives from a woman in her forties or fifties with renal cell carcinoma. CDR3 sequence reads: CASSLRTPNEKLFF. The CDR3 DNA reads TGCGCCAGCAGCCTTAGGACCCCGAATGAAAAACTGTTTTTT.